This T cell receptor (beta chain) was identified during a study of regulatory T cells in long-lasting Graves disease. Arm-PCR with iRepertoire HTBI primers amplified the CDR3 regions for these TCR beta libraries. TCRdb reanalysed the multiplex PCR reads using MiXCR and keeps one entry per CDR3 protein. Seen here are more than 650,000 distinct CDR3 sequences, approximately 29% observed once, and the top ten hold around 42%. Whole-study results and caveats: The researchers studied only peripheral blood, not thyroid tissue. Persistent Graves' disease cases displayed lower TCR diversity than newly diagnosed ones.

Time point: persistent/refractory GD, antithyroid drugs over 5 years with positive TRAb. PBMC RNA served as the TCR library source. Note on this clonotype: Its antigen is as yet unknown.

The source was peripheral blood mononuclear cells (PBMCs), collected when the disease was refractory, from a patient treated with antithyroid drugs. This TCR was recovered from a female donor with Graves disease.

The CDR3 DNA reads as TGTGCCAGCAGTTTAGGGCGGGAGAGGTCCTACGAGCAGTACTTC. It specifies CASSLGRERSYEQYF. The rearrangement joins TRBV12-3 or TRBV12-4 to TRBJ2-7; 7 bases fit TRBD2. The ends lost 1 base at V and 1 base at J; junction bases unmatched: 4. CDR3 length: 15 amino acids.